These 7 T cell receptor beta chains came from one sample sequenced in a study of T cell repertoires in cytomegalovirus infection. No cognate antigen is known for these TCRs. TCRdb used MiXCR to reprocess the reads, holding one entry per CDR3 protein. The top ten clones hold 85% to 95% of a sample with about 78,000 distinct CDR3 sequences, approximately 42% of them seen once. The material sequenced was CD8+ T cells from cultured PBMCs, taken from culture after CMV antigen stimulation. The receptors come from a human donor in good health (CMV status not recorded). Some clones in this sample may be carry-over from other donors' samples.

The chain joins TRBV28 to TRBJ2-5, with D possibly TRBD2 on 5 matching bases. The V gene's germline CDR1 is MDHEN and CDR2 SYDVKM. This CDR3 spans 17 amino acids. V dropped 3 bases and J dropped 1 base, with 18 bases sitting between them. CDR3 sequence (DNA): TGTGCCAGCAGTTTGATGAGGGCCGTACAGATCCAAGAGACCCAGTACTTC. This sequence encodes CASSLMRAVQIQETQYF.

The chain combines TRBV4-1 with TRBJ2-7; the D is unclear. The CDR3 has 14 amino acids. CDR1 and CDR2 from the germline V gene are MGHRA and YSYEKL. V gave up 5 bases and J gave up 0 bases, with 11 bases separating them. CDR3 nucleotide sequence: TGCGCCAGCAGCTTACGGACCGGCTCCTACGAGCAGTACTTC. Encoded protein: CASSLRTGSYEQYF.

The rearrangement uses TRBV27 and TRBJ1-1; no firm D call. CDR1 is MNHEY and CDR2 is SMNVEV in the germline V gene (reference sequence). This CDR3 contains 18 residues. The V end was cut by 0 bases, the J end by 4 bases, with 21 bases between. DNA for the CDR3: TGTGCCAGCAGTTTATCGGCCAACCGGGCTTACTGGGGCACTGAAGCTTTCTTT. It encodes CASSLSANRAYWGTEAFF.

Only a few counts were recorded for this clonotype. This chain connects TRBV7-9 to TRBJ2-1; TRBD1 or TRBD2 may be the D gene (7 bases each). Trimming pared 5 bases from V and 3 bases from J, leaving 20 bases between. This CDR3 has 17 amino acids. Germline V gene data show CDR1 as SEHNR and CDR2 as FQNEAQ (reference sequence). The CDR3 region is CASSPRSQGGIYNEQFF. CDR3 in DNA: TGTGCCAGCAGCCCGCGATCCCAGGGGGGGATCTACAATGAGCAGTTCTTC.

The sample holds one count of this clonotype. V and J are TRBV28 and TRBJ2-3, with 7 nucleotides matching TRBD1. Germline V CDR1 and CDR2: MDHEN, SYDVKM. This CDR3 has 14 residues. V lost 3 bases and J lost 4; bases outside the gene matches: 4. Written as DNA, the CDR3 is TGTGCCAGCAGTTTGACAGGGAGAGCAGATACGCAGTATTTT. It specifies CASSLTGRADTQYF.

The sample holds a few counts of this clonotype. This rearrangement joins TRBV20-1 to TRBJ2-3, with D unclear. Trimming left V 0 bases short and J 6 bases short, with 13 bases between. CDR1 DFQATT and CDR2 SNEGSKA come from the germline V gene (reference sequence). CDR3 length: 14 residues. The CDR3 nucleotides read TGCAGTGCTAGAGATCGGCAGGTCGCGGATACGCAGTATTTT. Translating gives CSARDRQVADTQYF.

The J gene is TRBJ1-1, the V gene TRBV2; no clear D. The germline V gene has CDR1 SNHLY and CDR2 FYNNEI. V lost 2 bases and J lost 2, with 3 bases in between. CDR3 size: 12 residues. The CDR3 loop reads CASSEYNTEAFF. The CDR3 DNA follows: TGTGCCAGCAGTGAATATAACACTGAAGCTTTCTTT.